This entry lists 14 T cell receptor beta chains sequenced from one sample in a study of blood T cell repertoires in COVID-19. Assay used: immunoSEQ multiplex PCR; TCRdb lists only in-frame clones, some missing. The data hold fewer than 400,000 clones, with 85% observed a single time. Sequencing input: PBMCs or T cells enriched from blood (not recorded which). These receptors originate from a young woman who had been exposed to COVID-19.

The V gene is TRBV28, the J gene TRBJ2-7; D remains ambiguous. Germline V gives CDR1 MDHEN, CDR2 SYDVKM. The V end lost 5 bases, the J end lost 5 bases, and 13 bases lay between the germline ends. This CDR3 comprises 13 residues. CDR3 loop: CASSELIKDEQYF. CDR3 DNA sequence: TGTGCCAGCAGTGAGCTTATTAAAGACGAGCAGTACTTC.

The chain has TRBV3-1 (or the pseudogene TRBV3-2) and TRBJ1-6, with TRBD1 matching 7 bases. After removal of 4 bases from V and 4 bases from J, the junction contained 4 bases not matched to a gene. The CDR3 has 15 residues. Germline V gene sequence: CDR1 LGHDT, CDR2 YNNKEL (reference sequence). The DNA for the CDR3 is TGTGCCAGCAGCCCGACAGGGATGTATAATTCACCCCTCCACTTT. As protein: CASSPTGMYNSPLHF.

This chain joins TRBV12-3 or TRBV12-4 and TRBJ2-1, with D maybe TRBD1 (5 bases). V gave up 0 bases and J gave up 8 bases, with 8 bases separating them. The CDR3 has 13 amino acids. The CDR3 DNA follows: TGTGCCAGCAGTTTAGCGCAAGGGGATGAGCAGTTCTTC. Its translation: CASSLAQGDEQFF.

This clone appeared a few times. CDR3 DNA: TGTGCCAGCAGCTTTTCAGGGGCAGAAGCTTTCTTT. This sequence encodes CASSFSGAEAFF. This chain joins TRBV5-5 and TRBJ1-1; D is possibly TRBD1 (6 bases). Trimming took 2 bases from V and 8 from J, leaving 10 bases between them. CDR1 is SGHKS, CDR2 YYEKEE, per germline (reference sequence). CDR3 length: 12 residues.

J is TRBJ1-6 and V is TRBV27, with D unresolved. Per the germline V gene, CDR1 is MNHEY and CDR2 is SMNVEV (reference sequence). The CDR3 is 13 amino acids. The germline V and J ends were trimmed by 5 bases and 6 bases, with 8 bases remaining between them. The CDR3 spells CASSLYSNSPLHF. CDR3 bases: TGTGCCAGCAGTCTTTACAGTAATTCACCCCTCCACTTT.

The gene calls are TRBV18 and TRBJ1-3; no reliable D call. The V gene lost 6 bases and the J gene lost 0 bases, with 12 bases spanning the gap. CDR3 length equals 15 residues. From germline, CDR1 is KGHSH and CDR2 LQKENI. DNA of the CDR3: TGTGCCAGCTCCCGGGTCGGGGTCTCTGGAAACACCATATATTTT. Translation gives CASSRVGVSGNTIYF.

The chain has TRBV12-3 or TRBV12-4 and TRBJ2-1; 7 bases match TRBD1. This CDR3 region has 12 residues. Trimming removed 5 bases from V and 7 bases from J; junction bases left unmatched: 2. The CDR3 is CASSGTVNEQFF. The CDR3 bases are TGTGCCAGCAGTGGGACAGTTAATGAGCAGTTCTTC.

V usage is TRBV10-1 and J usage is TRBJ2-7, with D unclear. V gave up 0 bases and J gave up 4 bases, with 7 bases separating them. This CDR3 spans 13 amino acids. CDR1 and CDR2 from the germline V gene are WNHNN and SYGVQD (reference sequence). CDR3 nucleotide sequence: TGCGCCAGCAGTGAGTCGGGCAGTTACGAGCAGTACTTC. It encodes CASSESGSYEQYF.

The gene calls are TRBV5-4 and TRBJ1-5; D call uncertain. CDR1 is SGHNT, CDR2 YYREEE, per germline (reference sequence). The CDR3 covers 15 residues. The V and J ends lost 0 bases and 6 bases respectively, with 13 bases between them. CDR3 loop: CASSLEGRRSQPQHF. The CDR3 DNA follows: TGTGCCAGCAGCTTGGAAGGCAGGAGGAGTCAGCCCCAGCATTTT.

The gene calls are TRBV6-5 and TRBJ1-3; 11 nucleotides agree with TRBD1. The trim removed 6 bases at V and 7 bases at J, leaving 5 bases unmatched. The germline gives CDR1 MNHEY, CDR2 SVGAGI. This CDR3 is built from 14 residues. In DNA form, the CDR3 reads TGTGCCAGCAGCACGGACAGGGGGCTCAACACCATATATTTT. Translated: CASSTDRGLNTIYF.

CDR3 loop: CARSLTTTDTQYF. CDR3 sequence (DNA): TGTGCCAGATCCCTCACTACCACAGATACGCAGTATTTT. J is TRBJ2-3 and V is TRBV30; D uncertain. Germline V gives CDR1 GTSNPN, CDR2 SVGIG (reference sequence). V was cut by 8 bases and J by 2 bases, with 14 bases left in between. The CDR3 is 13 residues long.

This chain links TRBV30 with TRBJ1-3, with TRBD1 matching 7 bases. This CDR3 has 12 amino acids. Germline V gene data show CDR1 as GTSNPN and CDR2 as SVGIG (reference sequence). Trimming removed 7 bases from V and 3 bases from J; junction bases left unmatched: 3. The CDR3 loop is CAFRGLGNTIYF. DNA for the CDR3: TGTGCCTTTAGGGGGCTTGGAAACACCATATATTTT.

The chain is built from TRBV19 and TRBJ1-5; weak D call: TRBD1 (6 bases). Trimming left V 5 bases short and J 4 bases short, with 15 bases between. The CDR3 is 15 residues long. The germline V gene has CDR1 LNHDA and CDR2 SQIVND (reference sequence). The CDR3 reads CASSFMDSPNQPQHF. Written as DNA, the CDR3 is TGTGCCAGTAGTTTTATGGACAGCCCAAATCAGCCCCAGCATTTT.

The V gene is TRBV6-1, the J gene TRBJ2-1; the D is unclear. Germline values: CDR1 MNHNS, CDR2 SASEGT. Trimming left V 3 bases short and J 3 bases short, with 6 bases between. The CDR3 contains 13 residues. The CDR3 region has the DNA TGTGCCAGCAGTGACCTAGACTACAATGAGCAGTTCTTC. Amino acid sequence: CASSDLDYNEQFF.